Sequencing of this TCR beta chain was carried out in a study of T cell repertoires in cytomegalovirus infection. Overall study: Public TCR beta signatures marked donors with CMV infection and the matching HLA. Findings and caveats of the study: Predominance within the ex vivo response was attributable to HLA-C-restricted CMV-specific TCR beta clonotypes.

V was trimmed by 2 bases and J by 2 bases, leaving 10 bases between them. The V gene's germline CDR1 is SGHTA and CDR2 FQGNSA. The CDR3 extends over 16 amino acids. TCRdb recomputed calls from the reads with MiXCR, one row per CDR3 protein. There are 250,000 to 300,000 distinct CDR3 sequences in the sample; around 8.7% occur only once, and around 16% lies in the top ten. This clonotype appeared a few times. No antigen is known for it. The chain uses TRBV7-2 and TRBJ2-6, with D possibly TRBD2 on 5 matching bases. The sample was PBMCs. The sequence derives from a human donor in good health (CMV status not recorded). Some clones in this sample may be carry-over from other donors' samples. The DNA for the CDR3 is TGTGCCAGCAGCTTACCCAAGGGAGCTGGGGCCAACGTCCTGACTTTC. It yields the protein CASSLPKGAGANVLTF.